These 29 T cell receptor beta chains were all obtained from the same sample, sequenced in a study of neurological immune-mediated disorders. The time point is: longitudinal time-point 1 (baseline). TCRdb reprocessed the 5' RACE reads via MiXCR and lists one record per CDR3 protein. The sample lists roughly 75,000 distinct CDR3 sequences; roughly 13% were seen once. Source material: PBMCs. The receptors come from a female donor with HTLV-1-associated myelopathy (HAM/TSP).

Concerning this clonotype itself: A much bigger clone sits one base away, suggesting this may be a read error. The CDR3 sequence is CTSSARTGALNEKLFF. The CDR3 DNA is TGTACCAGCAGTGCCCGCACAGGGGCCCTTAATGAAAAACTGTTTTTT. V gene TRBV25-1 combines with J gene TRBJ1-4; 7 nucleotides align to TRBD1. CDR3 length equals 16 residues. Per germline, CDR1 MGHDK and CDR2 SYGVNS.

This clonotype was counted ten times or more. V gene TRBV9 combines with J gene TRBJ2-5, with 9 positions matching TRBD2. V trimming: 4 bases; J trimming: 4 bases; junction bases outside the gene matches: 11. From germline, CDR1 is SGDLS and CDR2 YYNGEE. The CDR3 totals 16 residues. This CDR3 is CASSMGGGAAGETQYF. For the CDR3, the DNA is TGTGCCAGCAGCATGGGCGGGGGGGCCGCTGGAGAGACCCAGTACTTC.

This clonotype has ten or more counts. The chain has TRBV5-6 and TRBJ1-5; D remains unclear. The CDR3 is 14 amino acids. CDR1 SGHDT and CDR2 YYEEEE come from the germline V gene. V was shortened by 4 bases and J by 0 bases, with 8 bases between the two germline ends. CDR3 nucleotides: TGTGCCAGCAGCGGCCAGGATAGCAATCAGCCCCAGCATTTT. Translating gives CASSGQDSNQPQHF. Full variable domain (remainder filled in from reference TRBV5-6 and TRBJ1-5): DAGVTQSPTHLIKTRGQQVTLRCSPKSGHDTVSWYQQALGQGPQFIFQYYEEEERQRGNFPDRFSGHQFPNYSSELNVNALLLGDSALYLCASSGQDSNQPQHFGDGTRLSIL.

This clonotype was observed at least ten times. This chain uses TRBV28 with TRBJ1-1; 7 positions match TRBD1. The germline V gene has CDR1 MDHEN and CDR2 SYDVKM. CDR3 size: 16 residues. Germline trimming cut 5 bases from V and 0 bases from J; bases unmatched to any gene: 9. DNA for the CDR3: TGTGCCAGCAGTAGGGGACAGAGTTTAATGAACACTGAAGCTTTCTTT. It encodes CASSRGQSLMNTEAFF. The full variable domain, in which reference TRBV28 and TRBJ1-1 provide the parts outside the CDR3, is DVKVTQSSRYLVKRTGEKVFLECVQDMDHENMFWYRQDPGLGLRLIYFSYDVKMKEKGDIPEGYSVSREKKERFSLILESASTNQTSMYLCASSRGQSLMNTEAFFGQGTRLTVV.

Ten or more counts support this clonotype. The chain employs TRBV5-1 and TRBJ2-2; a weak D match, TRBD1 (5 bases). The ends were cut back, 0 bases at V and 4 bases at J, with 13 bases in the middle. CDR1 SGHRS and CDR2 YFSETQ come from the germline V gene. CDR3 length: 16 amino acids. CDR3 sequence: CASSLGQLRGTGELFF. In nucleotides, the CDR3 is TGCGCCAGCAGCTTGGGACAGCTTCGTGGCACCGGGGAGCTGTTTTTT.

This clonotype was seen many times. The genes are TRBV7-8 and TRBJ1-6; the match to TRBD1 covers 12 bases. The V gene's germline CDR1 is SGHVS and CDR2 FQNEAQ. The V segment lost 6 bases and the J segment 6 bases; nucleotides outside the gene matches: 6. This CDR3 comprises 16 residues. The CDR3 reads CASREGQGAVNSPLHF. CDR3 in DNA: TGTGCCAGCAGGGAGGGACAGGGGGCGGTTAATTCACCCCTCCACTTT. Drawing the rest from reference TRBV7-8 and TRBJ1-6, the complete variable domain is GAGVSQSPRYKVAKRGQDVALRCDPISGHVSLFWYQQALGQGPEFLTYFQNEAQLDKSGLPSDRFFAERPEGSVSTLKIQRTQQEDSAVYLCASREGQGAVNSPLHFGNGTRLTVT.

This clonotype was observed at least ten times. The V gene is TRBV9, the J gene TRBJ2-1; 13 bases match TRBD2. This CDR3 contains 17 residues. CDR1 SGDLS and CDR2 YYNGEE come from the germline V gene. The J segment lost 2 bases and the V segment lost 4 bases, leaving 6 bases of the junction unmatched. The CDR3 DNA sequence: TGTGCCAGCAGCCCAGGGACTAGCGGGGAGACCTACAATGAGCAGTTCTTC. Its protein product is CASSPGTSGETYNEQFF.

In this sample, this clonotype turned up many times. The rearrangement joins TRBV7-2 to TRBJ2-1, with D possibly being TRBD2 (6 bases). Germline lookup yields CDR1 SGHTA and CDR2 FQGNSA. Trimming took 2 bases from V and 6 from J, leaving 20 bases between them. The CDR3 spans 17 residues. CDR3 coding DNA: TGTGCCAGCAGCTTAACTGGTGGGCGACTAGTAGTCAATGAGCAGTTCTTC. It encodes CASSLTGGRLVVNEQFF.

On this clonotype: It is unclear where the CDR3 begins or ends on the DNA, so no DNA is shown, and the CDR3 is as TCRdb lists it. The rearrangement uses TRBV5-6 and TRBJ1-2; the D call TRBD1 from the table was never checked on the DNA. Termini included, the CDR3 measures 20 amino acids. The germline V gene encodes CDR1 SGHDT and CDR2 YYEEEE. Here the CDR3 reads CASSFYICSAQPDRNYGYTF.

There are many counts of this clonotype. V and J are TRBV7-2 and TRBJ2-5; possible D gene TRBD1, 6 bases. The V and J ends lost 2 bases and 5 bases respectively, with 21 bases between them. Germline V lookup: CDR1 SGHTA, CDR2 FQGNSA. The CDR3 contains 17 residues. The CDR3 loop is CASSLRATQGMRETQYF. The CDR3 DNA reads TGTGCCAGCAGCTTAAGGGCCACCCAGGGGATGAGGGAGACCCAGTACTTC.

In this sample, this clonotype turned up many times. The V and J genes are TRBV5-1 and TRBJ2-5, with 9 nucleotides matching TRBD1. This CDR3 contains 14 residues. Germline V lookup: CDR1 SGHRS, CDR2 YFSETQ. After removal of 2 bases from V and 5 bases from J, the junction contained 4 bases not matched to a gene. The CDR3 loop reads CASSLRQGGETQYF. In DNA form, the CDR3 reads TGCGCCAGCAGCTTAAGACAGGGGGGCGAGACCCAGTACTTC.

In this sample, this clonotype turned up a few times. The chain joins TRBV6-5 to TRBJ2-5; D is unresolved. CDR3 length: 14 amino acids. CDR1 is MNHEY and CDR2 is SVGAGI in the germline V gene. V was trimmed by 2 bases and J by 5 bases, leaving 12 bases between them. The CDR3 DNA reads TGTGCCAGCAGTTACGGTTGGACCCGGGAGACCCAGTACTTC. Translation gives CASSYGWTRETQYF.

This clonotype was detected many times. The chain has TRBV5-1 and TRBJ2-1; a weak D match, TRBD2 (6 bases). The CDR3 covers 15 residues. The V gene lost 3 bases and the J gene lost 6 bases, with 16 bases spanning the gap. Germline V gene lookup returns CDR1 SGHRS and CDR2 YFSETQ. The CDR3 here is CASSSLRGNSNEQFF. In nucleotides, the CDR3 is TGCGCCAGCAGCTCGCTTCGGGGGAACAGCAATGAGCAGTTCTTC.

This clonotype has at least ten counts. The genes are TRBV6-1 and TRBJ2-3; 9 nucleotides line up with TRBD1. After removal of 4 bases from V and 3 bases from J, the junction contained 8 bases not matched to a gene. The CDR3 consists of 16 residues. In germline, CDR1 is MNHNS, CDR2 SASEGT. The CDR3 loop is CASSAQQGARTDTQYF. The CDR3 nucleotides are TGTGCCAGCAGTGCGCAACAGGGGGCGCGTACAGATACGCAGTATTTT.

This clonotype was detected many times. This CDR3 reads CASSLGNMNTEAFF. The DNA for the CDR3 is TGCGCCAGCAGCTTGGGGAATATGAACACTGAAGCTTTCTTT. This sequence joins TRBV5-1 and TRBJ1-1; D call uncertain. This CDR3 has 14 residues. The V end was cut by 0 bases, the J end by 0 bases, with 6 bases between. Germline CDR1 SGHRS, CDR2 YFSETQ.

Many counts were recorded for this clonotype. The chain has TRBV5-1 and TRBJ1-1; TRBD1 might be the D (5 bases). V dropped 3 bases and J dropped 2 bases, with 11 bases sitting between them. Germline V CDR1 and CDR2: SGHRS, YFSETQ. The CDR3 has 14 residues. The CDR3 DNA follows: TGCGCCAGCAGCTCGCAGGGACCCAACACTGAAGCTTTCTTT. Its translation: CASSSQGPNTEAFF.

There are many counts of this clonotype. The chain recombines TRBV4-2 with TRBJ1-2; 12 nucleotides agree with TRBD1. V shed 2 bases and J 7 bases; nucleotides not matched to a gene: 5. There are 15 residues in the CDR3. Germline assignment: CDR1 LGHNA and CDR2 YNFKEQ. CDR3 protein: CASSQTGTGGPGYTF. In DNA form, the CDR3 reads TGTGCCAGCAGCCAAACCGGGACAGGGGGCCCTGGCTACACCTTC.

Many counts were recorded for this clonotype. The gene calls are TRBV20-1 and TRBJ1-3; D may be TRBD1 (5 bases). This CDR3 spans 15 amino acids. Trimming stripped 4 bases from V and 0 bases from J, with 13 bases between. Germline V gene sequence: CDR1 DFQATT, CDR2 SNEGSKA (reference sequence). Here the CDR3 reads CSAIRQGHSGNTIYF. CDR3 in DNA: TGCAGTGCTATTAGGCAGGGCCACTCTGGAAACACCATATATTTT.

In regard to this clonotype: The germline gene is not matched at one end of the junction; a read error may be the cause. The gene calls are TRBV5-1 and TRBJ2-7; possibly TRBD1 for D (5 bases). The CDR3 spans 14 residues. Germline values: CDR1 SGHRS, CDR2 YFSETQ. The CDR3 loop reads CARSSSGYSYEQHF. The CDR3 nucleotides are TGCGCCAGAAGCTCATCAGGGTACTCCTACGAGCAGCACTTC.

This clonotype was picked up many times. The chain uses TRBV2 and TRBJ2-6; 7 bases align to TRBD1. The CDR3 consists of 15 residues. V was pared by 2 bases and J by 2 bases, with 0 bases of the junction left unmatched. CDR1 and CDR2 (germline): SNHLY, FYNNEI. The CDR3: CASSETGAGANVLTF. The CDR3 region has the DNA TGTGCCAGCAGTGAAACAGGGGCTGGGGCCAACGTCCTGACTTTC.

This clonotype was seen ten or more times. This chain uses TRBV20-1 with TRBJ1-1; D unclear. The germline V gene has CDR1 DFQATT and CDR2 SNEGSKA (reference sequence). CDR3 length: 12 amino acids. Trimming took off 0 bases at V and 7 bases at J, with 9 bases between the two ends. In DNA form, the CDR3 reads TGCAGTGCTAGAGATAGTCTCCTTGAAGCTTTCTTT. It encodes CSARDSLLEAFF.

This clonotype was seen a handful of times. The chain recombines TRBV28 with TRBJ1-2; maybe TRBD1 (5 bases). Trimming stripped 8 bases from V and 8 bases from J, with 27 bases between. CDR3 length: 16 amino acids. Per germline, CDR1 MDHEN and CDR2 SYDVKM. This CDR3 reads CASLLIGGGGFMGYTF. In DNA, the CDR3 is TGTGCCAGCCTTCTTATCGGTGGCGGGGGATTTATGGGCTACACCTTC.

Ten or more counts support this clonotype. This chain joins TRBV21-1 and TRBJ1-5. TRBV21-1 is labeled a pseudogene. CDR3 length equals 11 residues. The CDR3 nucleotides are TGTGCCAGCAGCGCGAATCAGCCCCAGCATTTT. Translating gives CASSANQPQHF.

In this sample, this clonotype turned up many times. CDR3 nucleotides: TGTGCCAGCAGCTGGGTCAAGACAGATACGCAGTATTTT. It yields the protein CASSWVKTDTQYF. The rearrangement joins TRBV6-2 or TRBV6-3 to TRBJ2-3; D call uncertain. Germline V lookup: CDR1 MNHEY, CDR2 SVGEGT. Trimming shortened V by 6 bases and J by 3 bases, and 10 bases separated the two germline ends. There are 13 residues in the CDR3.

There are many counts of this clonotype. This rearrangement joins TRBV5-1 to TRBJ2-5, with TRBD2 as a possible D gene (6 bases). V was trimmed by 4 bases and J by 3 bases, leaving 16 bases between them. Looked up from germline, CDR1 is SGHRS and CDR2 is YFSETQ. The CDR3 totals 15 residues. The chain's CDR3 is CASSAGPRPEETQYF. CDR3 bases: TGCGCCAGCAGCGCGGGACCTCGTCCGGAAGAGACCCAGTACTTC.

This clonotype was detected many times. The chain employs TRBV12-3 or TRBV12-4 and TRBJ1-4, with D perhaps matching TRBD1 (6 bases). Trimming removed 3 bases from V and 4 bases from J, with 9 bases in between. This CDR3 region has 14 residues. CDR3 bases: TGTGCCAGCAGTTTGGAAGGGGGTAATGAAAAACTGTTTTTT. This codes for CASSLEGGNEKLFF.

This clonotype was recorded many times. The chain has TRBV5-8 and TRBJ2-7; D remains ambiguous. CDR1 is SGHTS and CDR2 is YDEGEE in the germline V gene. This CDR3 region has 15 residues. V lost 1 base and J 1 base, leaving 12 bases between the germline ends. CDR3 region: CASSLTSSGSYEQYF. CDR3 bases: TGTGCCAGCAGCTTGACGAGTTCTGGTTCCTACGAGCAGTACTTC.

The table lists this clonotype with many counts. CDR3 in amino acids: CASSFYSGGSYNEQFF. CDR3 DNA: TGCGCCAGCAGCTTTTATAGCGGGGGGTCCTACAATGAGCAGTTCTTC. V usage is TRBV5-1 and J usage is TRBJ2-1, with 10 bases that match TRBD2. The CDR3 consists of 16 residues. Trimming took 2 bases from V and 1 from J; bases not matched to a gene: 3. Germline CDR1 and CDR2: SGHRS and YFSETQ. The full variable domain, completed using reference TRBV5-1 and TRBJ2-1, is KAGVTQTPRYLIKTRGQQVTLSCSPISGHRSVSWYQQTPGQGLQFLFEYFSETQRNKGNFPGRFSGRQFSNSRSEMNVSTLELGDSALYLCASSFYSGGSYNEQFFGPGTRLTVL.

There are many counts of this clonotype. The chain combines TRBV5-6 with TRBJ2-1; TRBD1 matches 7 bases. Germline CDR1 and CDR2: SGHDT and YYEEEE. With 4 bases clipped from V and 4 bases from J, the junction kept 11 bases outside the gene matches. This CDR3 is built from 16 residues. DNA of the CDR3: TGTGCCAGCAGCCCGGATTATCTGACAGGGTACAATGAGCAGTTCTTC. Translating it yields CASSPDYLTGYNEQFF. Combining the CDR3 with reference TRBV5-6 and TRBJ2-1 gives the whole variable domain DAGVTQSPTHLIKTRGQQVTLRCSPKSGHDTVSWYQQALGQGPQFIFQYYEEEERQRGNFPDRFSGHQFPNYSSELNVNALLLGDSALYLCASSPDYLTGYNEQFFGPGTRLTVL.